These T cell receptor beta chains were read from a single sample in a study of T cells expressing NK-cell markers. TCRdb re-analyzed the 5' RACE reads; it lists each CDR3 protein once, without DNA. The repertoire shows about 260,000 distinct CDR3 sequences; the top ten hold 4.2%. The sequenced sample was blood T cells: a sorted CD56 or NKG2C T cell subset, CD4+ or CD8+ T cells, or bulk PBMC T cells (not recorded which). These receptors came from a woman between 18 and 70 years old in good health. The CDR3 runs from the conserved cysteine through the conserved F or W.

J gene: TRBJ2-1; V gene: TRBV12-3/TRBV12-4; CDR3 protein: CASSLRTGGLMNEQFF
J gene: TRBJ2-3; V gene: TRBV6-1; CDR3 protein: CASRWDRGQDTQYF
J gene: TRBJ2-6; V gene: TRBV10-3; CDR3 protein: CAISSGAGANVLTF
J gene: TRBJ2-6; V gene: TRBV12-3/TRBV12-4; CDR3 protein: CASTQRVAGANVLTF
J gene: TRBJ2-5; V gene: TRBV20-1; CDR3 protein: CSAISGAETQYF
J gene: TRBJ2-2; V gene: TRBV11-2; CDR3 protein: CASNRGRARNTGELFF
J gene: TRBJ2-3; V gene: TRBV12-3/TRBV12-4; CDR3 protein: CASSLSGGAQYF
J gene: TRBJ1-2; V gene: TRBV15; CDR3 protein: CATSSRFSLERTF
J gene: TRBJ2-7; V gene: TRBV7-3; CDR3 protein: CASSIQGSGEQYF
J gene: TRBJ2-3; V gene: TRBV20-1; CDR3 protein: CSARVGRRAADTQYF
J gene: TRBJ1-1; V gene: TRBV2; CDR3 protein: CASIRRDLRTEAFF
J gene: TRBJ1-4; V gene: TRBV7-8; CDR3 protein: CASSLALPNENLFF
J gene: TRBJ2-4; V gene: TRBV7-2; CDR3 protein: CASSPDGLNIQYF
J gene: TRBJ1-3; V gene: TRBV18; CDR3 protein: CASSPPGGYSGNTIYF
J gene: TRBJ2-1; V gene: TRBV28; CDR3 protein: CASSLMGLEQFF
J gene: TRBJ2-1; V gene: TRBV6-2/TRBV6-3; CDR3 protein: CASSYSIRAAGFDEQFF
J gene: TRBJ2-1; V gene: TRBV7-2; CDR3 protein: CASRGEREQFF
J gene: TRBJ1-5; V gene: TRBV12-3/TRBV12-4; CDR3 protein: CASSNLMLPQHF
J gene: TRBJ1-1; V gene: TRBV29-1; CDR3 protein: CSVAGRRYTEAFF
J gene: TRBJ2-3; V gene: TRBV20-1; CDR3 protein: CSARPGTSGFTDTQYF
J gene: TRBJ1-3; V gene: TRBV7-9; CDR3 protein: CASSTNRETGNTIYF
J gene: TRBJ2-7; V gene: TRBV6-1; CDR3 protein: CASSIRDRVSEQYF
J gene: TRBJ2-5; V gene: TRBV20-1; CDR3 protein: CSARAGEQETQYF
J gene: TRBJ2-7; V gene: TRBV28; CDR3 protein: CASSLRRRVGSYEQYF
J gene: TRBJ2-3; V gene: TRBV11-3; CDR3 protein: CASSLGPSGSTDTQYF
J gene: TRBJ1-5; V gene: TRBV20-1; CDR3 protein: CSARQVNQPQHF
J gene: TRBJ1-2; V gene: TRBV5-6; CDR3 protein: CASSSERGLRGYTF
J gene: TRBJ2-3; V gene: TRBV6-5; CDR3 protein: CASSLISTDTQYF
J gene: TRBJ2-1; V gene: TRBV24-1; CDR3 protein: CASAGLAGGSYNEQFF
J gene: TRBJ2-2; V gene: TRBV19; CDR3 protein: CASSKGLAGGMNTGELFF
J gene: TRBJ2-2; V gene: TRBV6-1; CDR3 protein: CASIKRASANTGELFF
J gene: TRBJ1-1; V gene: TRBV18; CDR3 protein: CASSPPGLTEAFF
J gene: TRBJ2-3; V gene: TRBV5-6; CDR3 protein: CASSQNSGYDTQYF
J gene: TRBJ2-1; V gene: TRBV3-1; CDR3 protein: CASSHRRDEQFF
J gene: TRBJ1-1; V gene: TRBV20-1; CDR3 protein: CSARDPKFGGPDTEAFF
J gene: TRBJ2-1; V gene: TRBV24-1; CDR3 protein: CATSDPGLAGVNEQFF